The entry that follows covers one TCR beta chain sequence. The CDR3 extends over 17 amino acids. Germline V gene sequence: CDR1 SGHRS, CDR2 YFSETQ. The germline V and J ends were trimmed by 6 bases and 3 bases, with 24 bases remaining between them. Enrollment of patients from Seattle took place during active infection, with longitudinal follow-up. Methods used by the authors: How many nucleated cells were present was estimated from reference gene primer amplification. The method was immunoSEQ multiplex PCR; TCRdb's version includes in-frame clones alone and lacks a portion of them. The V and J calls and clone size were taken over from that table, and D and trimming were inferred from the DNA. The data show under 15,000 clones, with just over 70% seen just once and approximately 6.1% held by the top ten. This sample was included in a study of blood T cell repertoires in COVID-19.

Specimen: peripheral blood. The TCR sequence derives from a man aged 55 to 70 with COVID-19, enrolled during active disease. The V and J genes are TRBV5-1 and TRBJ1-2; possibly TRBD1 for D (5 bases). CDR3 DNA: TGCGCCAGCAAGCTTGGGATGGTTCCGGAGGGGTACTATGGCTACACCTTC. Its protein product is CASKLGMVPEGYYGYTF.